This T cell receptor (beta chain) was observed in a study of Ad26.COV2.S vaccination and SARS-CoV-2 variants. At the level of the study: Ad26.COV2.S shots went into the muscle once or twice, 56 days apart.

V was pared by 4 bases and J by 4 bases, with 19 bases between. Germline CDR1 reads LGHDT; CDR2 reads YNNKEL (reference sequence). This CDR3 is 16 amino acids long. Produced via immunoSEQ multiplex PCR; TCRdb's table is partial and in-frame only. The sample carries about 320,000 clones, more than 70% recorded once. Treatment indicated: around 19 received Ad26.COV2.S at low or high dose, single or two shots; 5 received placebo; per-sample allocation not given. Sampling took place 63 days after the first vaccine or placebo injection. This sample comprised peripheral blood, obtained in a trial of Ad26.COV2.S vaccine versus placebo. The receptor was isolated from a person aged 18 to 65 who received the Ad26.COV2.S COVID-19 vaccine or a placebo. This chain links TRBV3-1 (or the pseudogene TRBV3-2) with TRBJ1-1; a possible D gene is TRBD1 (6 bases). This chain's CDR3 is CASSLRQALLGTEAFF. DNA for the CDR3: TGTGCCAGCAGCCTCAGACAGGCCCTTCTGGGCACTGAAGCTTTCTTT.